This T cell receptor beta chain was retrieved from a study of blood T cell repertoires in COVID-19. This clone was seen more than once but under ten times. Germline CDR1 reads SGHRS; CDR2 reads YFSETQ. V shed 3 bases, J shed 6 bases, and the junction held 8 bases outside the gene matches. The CDR3 consists of 15 residues. Per the original methods: Reference gene primers were amplified, and this amplification served to estimate nucleated cell counts. Generated by immunoSEQ multiplex PCR, the TCRdb table keeps only in-frame clones and is missing some. That table furnishes V, J and clone size, whereas the DNA furnished D and trimming. The repertoire has tens of thousands of clones, roughly 85% of them found once; the top ten carry 32%.

The sample was peripheral blood. The rearrangement uses TRBV5-1 and TRBJ2-2; 7 nucleotides match TRBD2. The receptor comes from a human donor in a cohort sampled during active COVID-19. The CDR3 DNA reads as TGCGCCAGCAGCTCACGGACTAGAGGGGCCGGGGAGCTGTTTTTT. Protein: CASSSRTRGAGELFF.